These 26 T cell receptor beta chains share one sample of origin, sequenced in a study of blood T cell repertoires in COVID-19. Measured with immunoSEQ multiplex PCR; TCRdb has only the in-frame clones, and not every one. Seen here are about 300,000 clones, nearly 90% observed once, and the top ten hold 1.5% to 2%. Sequencing input: peripheral blood. These receptors were taken from a woman in her twenties or thirties with COVID-19, enrolled during active disease.

The rearrangement joins TRBV11-3 to TRBJ2-3; 7 nucleotides match TRBD1. CDR1 is SGHNT and CDR2 is YENEEA in the germline V gene. There are 15 residues in the CDR3. Trimming cost V 4 bases and J 6 bases; bases outside gene matches: 10. CDR3 sequence reads: CASSSGQVRADTQYF. CDR3 in DNA: TGTGCCAGCAGCTCAGGACAGGTCCGTGCTGATACGCAGTATTTT.

The chain links TRBV2 to TRBJ1-2; D ambiguous. CDR1 and CDR2 from the germline V gene are SNHLY and FYNNEI. The ends were cut back, 6 bases at V and 7 bases at J, with 9 bases in the middle. The CDR3 consists of 11 residues. The CDR3 loop reads CASRDAGGYTF. CDR3 in DNA: TGTGCCAGCAGGGATGCGGGTGGCTACACCTTC.

The V gene is TRBV6-5, the J gene TRBJ1-1, with D perhaps matching TRBD1 (6 bases). CDR3 size: 14 residues. Germline CDR1 is MNHEY and CDR2 is SVGAGI. Trimming cost V 6 bases and J 1 base, with 12 bases left between them. The CDR3 bases are TGTGCCAGCAGCCGCGGGGGCTGGAACACTGAAGCTTTCTTT. This encodes CASSRGGWNTEAFF.

The J gene is TRBJ1-1, the V gene TRBV7-2; TRBD1 might be the D (6 bases). The CDR3 has 13 amino acids. CDR1 and CDR2 from the germline V gene are SGHTA and FQGNSA. Trimming cost V 5 bases and J 7 bases, with 14 bases left between them. The CDR3 protein is CASSPDQGFEAFF. Written as DNA, the CDR3 is TGTGCCAGCAGCCCCGACCAGGGGTTTGAAGCTTTCTTT.

The chain carries TRBV10-2 and TRBJ1-1; the match to TRBD1 covers 7 bases. CDR1 is WSHSY, CDR2 SAAADI, per germline. This CDR3 has 14 residues. After removal of 4 bases from V and 7 bases from J, the junction contained 9 bases not matched to a gene. Written as DNA, the CDR3 is TGCGCCAGCAGTGGTTCAGGGGGAGGTATTGAAGCTTTCTTT. Protein product: CASSGSGGGIEAFF.

This chain connects TRBV27 to TRBJ1-1; tentatively, D is TRBD1 (6 bases). Trimming took 7 bases from V and 3 from J, leaving 18 bases between them. CDR1 MNHEY and CDR2 SMNVEV come from the germline V gene (reference sequence). The CDR3 is made up of 15 amino acids. CDR3: CASKRGSFGDTEAFF. CDR3 nucleotide sequence: TGTGCCAGCAAAAGGGGGTCTTTTGGGGACACTGAAGCTTTCTTT.

The chain joins TRBV5-1 to TRBJ2-3; D uncertain. Germline V gene sequence: CDR1 SGHRS, CDR2 YFSETQ. The ends were cut back, 0 bases at V and 5 bases at J, with 4 bases in the middle. The CDR3 loop spans 12 amino acids. The CDR3 loop reads CASSLGVDTQYF. In DNA, the CDR3 is TGCGCCAGCAGCTTGGGAGTAGATACGCAGTATTTT.

J is TRBJ1-1 and V is TRBV2; 7 bases line up with TRBD1. Germline V gene data show CDR1 as SNHLY and CDR2 as FYNNEI. The CDR3 extends over 15 amino acids. V lost 1 base and J lost 4; bases outside the gene matches: 6. The CDR3 coding sequence is TGTGCCAGCAGTGAAGTCGACAGGGCCGGCACTGAAGCTTTCTTT. It yields the protein CASSEVDRAGTEAFF.

Comments on this clone: This same CDR3 is encoded by further DNA sequences in the sample. The rearrangement uses TRBV19 and TRBJ1-1; D remains ambiguous. V was cut by 1 base and J by 6 bases, with 6 bases left in between. This CDR3 contains 12 residues. Germline lookup yields CDR1 LNHDA and CDR2 SQIVND (reference sequence). Written as DNA, the CDR3 is TGTGCCAGTAGTATAGGAGGGTCTGAAGCTTTCTTT. This sequence encodes CASSIGGSEAFF.

The chain carries TRBV18 and TRBJ2-1; 7 nucleotides agree with TRBD2. The CDR3 has 14 amino acids. In germline, CDR1 is KGHSH, CDR2 LQKENI. Losses at the gene ends were 3 bases for V and 5 bases for J; bases not matched to a gene: 4. The chain's CDR3 is CASSPGRPNNEQFF. Here the CDR3 DNA reads TGTGCCAGCTCACCCGGGAGGCCGAACAATGAGCAGTTCTTC.

The V and J genes are TRBV5-1 and TRBJ1-5; D is ambiguous. V was pared by 0 bases and J by 0 bases, with 16 bases between. The germline CDR1 and CDR2 sequences are SGHRS and YFSETQ. CDR3 length: 18 amino acids. The CDR3 nucleotides read TGCGCCAGCAGCTTGGCGACGAGCGCGCCAATTAGCAATCAGCCCCAGCATTTT. Its protein is CASSLATSAPISNQPQHF.

In this sample, this clone turned up a few times. The rearrangement uses TRBV2 and TRBJ2-7; a possible D gene is TRBD1 (6 bases). V lost 7 bases and J lost 4, with 14 bases in between. Germline V CDR1 and CDR2: SNHLY, FYNNEI. The CDR3 length is 13 residues. CDR3 nucleotide sequence: TGTGCCAGCAAATTCAGGGGCGGGTACGAGCAGTACTTC. Residues: CASKFRGGYEQYF.

This chain links TRBV5-4 with TRBJ2-5; 8 positions match TRBD2. Trimming cost V 7 bases and J 4 bases; bases outside gene matches: 9. The CDR3 has 14 amino acids. The germline CDR1 and CDR2 sequences are SGHNT and YYREEE (reference sequence). The CDR3 DNA reads as TGTGCCAGCGCCGCGACCAGCGGGGGAGAGACCCAGTACTTC. Amino acids: CASAATSGGETQYF.

This chain links TRBV27 with TRBJ2-7, with TRBD1 matching over 7 bases. The trim removed 5 bases at V and 4 bases at J, leaving 8 bases unmatched. The germline gives CDR1 MNHEY, CDR2 SMNVEV (reference sequence). The CDR3 sequence is 14 residues long. CDR3 sequence (DNA): TGTGCCAGCAGTCTCGACAGGGTACATTACGAGCAGTACTTC. It yields the protein CASSLDRVHYEQYF.

The chain has TRBV4-1 and TRBJ2-1, with 8 bases identical to TRBD2. V trimming: 4 bases; J trimming: 4 bases; junction bases outside the gene matches: 15. Germline assignment: CDR1 MGHRA and CDR2 YSYEKL. The length of the CDR3 is 18 residues. The CDR3: CASSRGDPRGVPYNEQFF. The DNA for the CDR3 is TGCGCCAGCAGCCGGGGAGATCCGCGGGGGGTTCCATACAATGAGCAGTTCTTC.

The chain uses TRBV24-1 and TRBJ2-7, with 8 bases matching TRBD2. This CDR3 is built from 15 residues. Germline values: CDR1 KGHDR, CDR2 SFDVKD. V lost 4 bases, J lost 6 bases, and 10 bases stayed unmatched. The CDR3 spells CATSESGTRVSEQYF. The CDR3 nucleotides read TGTGCCACCAGTGAATCCGGGACTAGAGTTTCCGAGCAGTACTTC.

The rearrangement uses TRBV21-1 and TRBJ2-1; TRBD1, the table's D call, was not compared with the DNA. TRBV21-1 is a recognized pseudogene. The CDR3 totals 17 residues. The CDR3 nucleotides are TGTGCCAGCAGCAAAGCTCTTTGGCAGGGCTCCTACAATGAGCAGTTCTTC. Amino acid sequence: CASSKALWQGSYNEQFF.

This chain joins TRBV7-2 and TRBJ2-3; 7 positions match TRBD2. Unmatched junction bases numbered 5, after V lost 2 bases and J lost 3 bases. CDR1 SGHTA and CDR2 FQGNSA come from the germline V gene. This CDR3 is 15 amino acids long. CDR3 region: CASSLRAGPTDTQYF. The CDR3 region has the DNA TGTGCCAGCAGCTTACGAGCGGGACCGACAGATACGCAGTATTTT.

V and J are TRBV6-5 and TRBJ1-2; D is perhaps TRBD1 (5 bases). CDR1 and CDR2 (germline): MNHEY, SVGAGI. V was pared by 5 bases and J by 5 bases, with 18 bases between. The CDR3 loop spans 15 amino acids. CDR3 in amino acids: CASSQGPSGLYGYTF. For the CDR3, the DNA is TGTGCCAGCAGTCAGGGCCCCTCTGGGCTGTATGGCTACACCTTC.

V usage is TRBV5-4 and J usage is TRBJ2-5; 7 bases map to TRBD1. Germline trimming cut 1 base from V and 0 bases from J; bases unmatched to any gene: 3. The CDR3 is made up of 15 amino acids. The germline V gene encodes CDR1 SGHNT and CDR2 YYREEE (reference sequence). The CDR3 loop is CASSLKTGNQETQYF. The CDR3 bases are TGTGCCAGCAGCTTGAAGACAGGGAACCAAGAGACCCAGTACTTC.

In its sample, this clone was seen once. V gene TRBV4-2 combines with J gene TRBJ1-2, with TRBD1 matching 10 bases. J was trimmed by 10 bases and V by 1 base; bases with no gene match: 12. Germline values: CDR1 LGHNA, CDR2 YNFKEQ. This CDR3 has 16 residues. In DNA form, the CDR3 reads TGTGCCAGCAGCCAAGGGGACAGGGGTATAACTATGGTCTACACCTTC. Protein product: CASSQGDRGITMVYTF.

The chain joins TRBV19 to TRBJ2-2; 11 nucleotides match TRBD1. The CDR3 is made up of 17 amino acids. Germline CDR1 reads LNHDA; CDR2 reads SQIVND (reference sequence). Unmatched junction bases numbered 9, after V lost 7 bases and J lost 2 bases. CDR3 sequence (DNA): TGTGCCAGTAACCAGGACAGGGGGCCTCCTAACACCGGGGAGCTGTTTTTT. This encodes CASNQDRGPPNTGELFF.

The chain recombines TRBV27 with TRBJ1-3; D is uncertain. The CDR3 is 15 residues long. From germline, CDR1 is MNHEY and CDR2 SMNVEV (reference sequence). Trimming cost V 5 bases and J 6 bases, with 17 bases left between them. DNA of the CDR3: TGTGCCAGCAGTGCCGGACTGACTCTGGTAAACACCATATATTTT. Amino acid sequence: CASSAGLTLVNTIYF.

The genes are TRBV6-5 and TRBJ1-6; D gene unclear. Germline V CDR1 and CDR2: MNHEY, SVGAGI. The CDR3 is 14 residues long. Trimming left V 0 bases short and J 8 bases short, with 8 bases between. Here the CDR3 DNA reads TGTGCCAGCAGTTACTCGGGGAGGGATTCACCCCTCCACTTT. Amino acids: CASSYSGRDSPLHF.

The V call is TRBV18, the J call TRBJ2-1; D is unclear. V was trimmed by 2 bases and J by 4 bases, leaving 6 bases between them. Germline V lookup: CDR1 KGHSH, CDR2 LQKENI. The CDR3 is 13 residues long. The CDR3 protein is CASSPIQYNEQFF. The CDR3 DNA follows: TGTGCCAGCTCACCAATCCAGTACAATGAGCAGTTCTTC.

The chain is built from TRBV7-2 and TRBJ1-4, with 8 positions matching TRBD1. This CDR3 contains 15 residues. CDR1 and CDR2 (germline): SGHTA, FQGNSA. The J segment lost 2 bases and the V segment lost 4 bases, leaving 3 bases of the junction unmatched. CDR3 residues: CASSWRTGTNEKLFF. CDR3 nucleotides: TGTGCCAGCAGCTGGAGGACAGGGACTAATGAAAAACTGTTTTTT.